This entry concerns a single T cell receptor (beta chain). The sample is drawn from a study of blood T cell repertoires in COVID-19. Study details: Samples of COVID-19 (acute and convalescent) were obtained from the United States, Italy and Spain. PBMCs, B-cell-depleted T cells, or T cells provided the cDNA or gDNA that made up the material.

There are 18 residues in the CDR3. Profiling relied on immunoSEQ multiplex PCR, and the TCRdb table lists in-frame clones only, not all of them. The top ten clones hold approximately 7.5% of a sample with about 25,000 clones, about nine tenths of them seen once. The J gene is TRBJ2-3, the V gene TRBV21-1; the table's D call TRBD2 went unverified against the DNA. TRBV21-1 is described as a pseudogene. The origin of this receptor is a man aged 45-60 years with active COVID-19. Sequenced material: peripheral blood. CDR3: CASSKVRPAGGLADTQYF. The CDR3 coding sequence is TGTGCCAGCAGCAAAGTCAGGCCCGCGGGAGGGCTGGCAGATACGCAGTATTTT.